A selection of T cell receptor beta chains follows, all from one sample in a study of blood T cell repertoires in COVID-19. The table came from immunoSEQ multiplex PCR; TCRdb's copy has only in-frame clones and leaves some out. The sample lists some 80,000 clones; less than 90% were seen once. Sequencing was carried out using peripheral blood. The receptors shown here come from a man between 45 and 60 years old with acute or convalescent COVID-19. CDR3s include the opening cysteine and the closing phenylalanine or tryptophan. A D gene is named only where the DNA matches it firmly. Not every row has a clone size; where given, it reads once, few, many or a size class.

D gene	V gene	clone size	J gene	CDR3 DNA	CDR3 protein
-	TRBV5-4	-	TRBJ1-4	TGTGCCAGCAGCTTGGACGACAGGCCGAGTGAAAAACTGTTTTTT	CASSLDDRPSEKLFF
TRBD1	TRBV28	few	TRBJ2-1	TGTGCCAGCTATAAGGAGGGACAGGGATACAATGAGCAGTTCTTC	CASYKEGQGYNEQFF
-	TRBV4-2	-	TRBJ2-5	TGTGCCAGCAGCCAAGGTATAACCTTCAGCCAAGAGACCCAGTACTTC	CASSQGITFSQETQYF
TRBD1	TRBV27	-	TRBJ1-1	TGTGCCAGCACCCCCAGGGGGTACACTGAAGCTTTCTTT	CASTPRGYTEAFF
-	TRBV2	-	TRBJ2-5	TGTGCCAGCAGTGAAAGGGGGGGAGGGCTCCAGGGCGACCAGTACTTC	CASSERGGGLQGDQYF
-	TRBV6-5	-	TRBJ2-7	TGTGCCAGCAGCCCGGACACTGCTCTCTACGAGCAGTACTTC	CASSPDTALYEQYF
-	TRBV7-7	-	TRBJ1-4	TGTGCCAGCAGCACCGGGACTGGAGGAGAAAAACTGTTTTTT	CASSTGTGGEKLFF
TRBD2	TRBV3-1/TRBV3-2	-	TRBJ2-5	TGTGCCAGCAGCCACTCTAGACGGACTAGCGGCCAAGAGACCCAGTACTTC	CASSHSRRTSGQETQYF
-	TRBV7-2	-	TRBJ2-1	TGTGCCAGCAGTCCCAGCTCCTACAATGAGCAGTTCTTC	CASSPSSYNEQFF
-	TRBV15	-	TRBJ2-5	TGTGCCACCAGCAGAGGAGGAGGGTTGGGTCCAGAGACCCAGTACTTC	CATSRGGGLGPETQYF
-	TRBV5-6	few	TRBJ2-7	TGTGCCAGCAGCCTGGGACGGCCTCAGGGCGAGCAGTACTTC	CASSLGRPQGEQYF
TRBD1	TRBV19	-	TRBJ1-6	TGTGCCAGTAGTAAAAGGACAGGGGGCTCCTATAATTCACCCCTCCACTTT	CASSKRTGGSYNSPLHF
-	TRBV7-2	-	TRBJ1-3	TGTGCCAGCAGCTTAGGCAGAGGTGGAAACACCATATATTTT	CASSLGRGGNTIYF
-	TRBV5-4	-	TRBJ2-4	TGTGCCAGCAGCTTGGGGGGGGAAAACATTCAGTACTTC	CASSLGGENIQYF
TRBD1	TRBV30	-	TRBJ2-1	TGTGCCTGGAGGAGGACAGGGAGGTATGAGCAGTTCTTC	CAWRRTGRYEQFF
-	TRBV5-5	-	TRBJ1-2	TGTGCCAGCAGCACAGGGTATGGCTACACCTTC	CASSTGYGYTF
TRBD1	TRBV5-1	-	TRBJ2-7	TGCGCCAGCAGGGGACAGGGGCCATCCTACGAGCAGTACTTC	CASRGQGPSYEQYF
TRBD1	TRBV16	once	TRBJ2-3	TGTGCCAGCAGCCAGGACAGGGTGAGCACAGATACGCAGTATTTT	CASSQDRVSTDTQYF
-	TRBV30	-	TRBJ2-7	TGTGCCTGGAGTGTGAGACAGGTCTACGAGCAGTACTTC	CAWSVRQVYEQYF
TRBD2	TRBV6-2/TRBV6-3	-	TRBJ2-7	TGTGCCAGCAGTCCGGGACTACAATTAATTGAGCAGTACTTC	CASSPGLQLIEQYF
-	TRBV5-1	few	TRBJ2-3	TGCGCCAGCACCTATTCGACGGCGGGTGGCACAGATACGCAGTATTTT	CASTYSTAGGTDTQYF
TRBD1	TRBV6-2/TRBV6-3	-	TRBJ2-3	TGTGCCAGCAGCCCCCGGGGACAGGGCCTTCCGACGGGTACGCAGTATTTT	CASSPRGQGLPTGTQYF
-	TRBV24-1	few	TRBJ1-2	TGTGCCACCAGTGATCCGGGACAAGGGCCCCCTGGCTATGGCTACACCTTC	CATSDPGQGPPGYGYTF
TRBD1	TRBV4-1	-	TRBJ1-2	TGCGCCAGCAGCTCACAGGGGGTAGGATATGGCTACACCTTC	CASSSQGVGYGYTF
-	TRBV6-5	-	TRBJ1-4	TGTGCCAGCAGGAGAGATCCAACTAATGAAAAACTGTTTTTT	CASRRDPTNEKLFF
-	TRBV27	-	TRBJ1-3	TGTGCCAGCAGCTCCGGAGGAGGTACCTCTGGAAACACCATATATTTT	CASSSGGGTSGNTIYF
TRBD1	TRBV19	once	TRBJ2-6	TGTGCCAGTAGTATAGATGGGACAGGGGGGTTTGGGGCCAACGTCCTGACTTTC	CASSIDGTGGFGANVLTF
-	TRBV5-1	-	TRBJ1-2	TGCGCCAGCCTAAATGAGGGTGGCTATGGCTACACCTTC	CASLNEGGYGYTF
-	TRBV5-1	-	TRBJ1-6	TGCGCCAGCAGCTTGGTGGCAGGGGAACATAATTCACCCCTCCACTTT	CASSLVAGEHNSPLHF
-	TRBV18	-	TRBJ2-3	TGTGCCAGCTCACCGTACACCCATACGCAGTATTTT	CASSPYTHTQYF
TRBD1	TRBV10-3	-	TRBJ1-5	TGTGCCATCAGTGAGGGGGGACAGGGAAGGTCCCAGCATTTT	CAISEGGQGRSQHF
TRBD1	TRBV24-1	-	TRBJ1-2	TGTGCCACCAGTGACGACAGGGGAGTCGGCTACACCTTC	CATSDDRGVGYTF
TRBD2	TRBV18	-	TRBJ2-7	TGTGCCAGCTCACCCGTTGGAAGCGGGGGGCCACCTACCTACGAGCAGTACTTC	CASSPVGSGGPPTYEQYF
TRBD1	TRBV6-5	-	TRBJ2-7	TGTGCCAGCAGCACCGGGACAGGGGGCCGCGAGCAGTACTTC	CASSTGTGGREQYF
TRBD1	TRBV28	-	TRBJ1-2	TGTGCCAGCAACCAAGGACAGGGCGGGAACTATGGCTACACCTTC	CASNQGQGGNYGYTF
-	TRBV6-1	-	TRBJ1-6	TGTGCCAGCAGTGACCTAGATAATTCACCCCTCCACTTT	CASSDLDNSPLHF
-	TRBV6-6	-	TRBJ2-5	TGTGCCAGCAGTACCAGGTTACAAGAGACCCAGTACTTC	CASSTRLQETQYF
-	TRBV28	-	TRBJ1-3	TGTGCCAGCACTTCGGGGGGTCAGTCTGGAAACACCATATATTTT	CASTSGGQSGNTIYF
TRBD2	TRBV28	-	TRBJ2-1	TGTGCCTGCACCGGGACTAGCGGGATGGGTGAGCAGTTCTTC	CACTGTSGMGEQFF
TRBD2	TRBV5-6	few	TRBJ2-1	TGTGCCAGCAGCCCGGTGACTAGCCCCCACCTAGGTGAGCAGTTCTTC	CASSPVTSPHLGEQFF